The T cell receptor (beta chain) described here comes from a study of T cells after yellow fever vaccination. TCRdb re-called the 5' RACE reads with MiXCR, one entry per CDR3 protein. The sample lists 150,000 to 200,000 distinct CDR3 sequences; around 9.3% were seen once. J was trimmed by 4 bases and V by 0 bases; bases with no gene match: 8. Germline assignment: CDR1 LGHNA and CDR2 YSLEER. CDR3 length: 17 residues. At least ten counts were recorded for this clonotype. The sample was CD8+ T cells sorted from PBMCs, taken 45 days after the yellow fever booster vaccination. This receptor was obtained from a young man who received the YFV17D yellow fever vaccine. The chain employs TRBV4-3 and TRBJ2-3; the match to TRBD1 covers 9 bases. CDR3 loop: CASSQEGDREGPDTQYF. CDR3 in DNA: TGCGCCAGCAGCCAAGAAGGGGACAGGGAGGGCCCAGATACGCAGTATTTT.